This T cell receptor (beta chain) was documented in a study of Ad26.COV2.S vaccination and SARS-CoV-2 variants. This CDR3 is 15 amino acids long. V was trimmed by 6 bases and J by 6 bases, leaving 20 bases between them. Germline V gives CDR1 MNHEY, CDR2 SMNVEV (reference sequence). Stated treatment: 15 to 20 received Ad26.COV2.S at low or high dose, single or two shots; roughly five received placebo; per-sample allocation not given. Day 63 after the first vaccine or placebo injection was the time point for sampling. Only in-frame clones appear in the TCRdb table, and some are missing; sequencing was by immunoSEQ multiplex PCR. The sample gives roughly 350,000 clones, 86% of which show up once; around 11% is in the top ten.

V is TRBV27 and J is TRBJ1-1; a possible D gene is TRBD1 (6 bases). This TCR was sampled from a person between 18 and 60 years old who received the Ad26.COV2.S COVID-19 vaccine or a placebo. The material sequenced was peripheral blood, taken in a trial of Ad26.COV2.S vaccine versus placebo. CDR3 DNA: TGTGCCAGCAGGCTCCTCAGGGGAGGTTCCCCTGAAGCTTTCTTT. This translates into CASRLLRGGSPEAFF.